One sample yielded the 11 T cell receptor beta chains listed below, sequenced in a study of blood T cell repertoires in COVID-19. Profiled with immunoSEQ multiplex PCR; TCRdb holds only in-frame clones, not every one. This sample has 150,000 to 200,000 clones; around four fifths occur once, and the top ten carry over 5%. Source material: PBMCs or T cells enriched from blood (not recorded which). These receptor sequences come from a man between 65 and 85 years old who had been exposed to COVID-19.

The chain uses TRBV18 and TRBJ1-4; TRBD1 matches at 8 bases. CDR3 length: 15 amino acids. Per germline, CDR1 KGHSH and CDR2 LQKENI. V gave up 0 bases and J gave up 3 bases; unmatched junction bases: 0. The CDR3 region has the DNA TGTGCCAGCTCACCACCGGACAGGGCTAATGAAAAACTGTTTTTT. The encoded protein is CASSPPDRANEKLFF.

The chain links TRBV6-1 to TRBJ2-5; 8 bases map to TRBD2. CDR1 and CDR2 (germline): MNHNS, SASEGT. The CDR3 is made up of 17 amino acids. V gave up 3 bases and J gave up 5 bases; unmatched junction bases: 14. CDR3 loop: CASSEAPTGGADETQYF. CDR3 coding DNA: TGTGCCAGCAGTGAGGCCCCGACGGGGGGGGCCGACGAGACCCAGTACTTC.

The chain uses TRBV7-2 and TRBJ1-1, with D perhaps TRBD1 (5 bases). Trimming shortened V by 1 base and J by 5 bases, and 11 bases separated the two germline ends. CDR3 size: 14 residues. Germline V lookup: CDR1 SGHTA, CDR2 FQGNSA. CDR3 nucleotides: TGTGCCAGCAGCTTAGGGGGCATAGGGACTGAAGCTTTCTTT. Translating it yields CASSLGGIGTEAFF.

The chain combines TRBV7-6 with TRBJ2-2; 7 positions agree with TRBD2. The CDR3 covers 18 residues. Per germline, CDR1 SGHVS and CDR2 FNYEAQ. V lost 0 bases and J lost 0; bases outside the gene matches: 7. The CDR3 DNA sequence: TGTGCCAGCAGCTTAGCGGTTTGGGAGGGTTCGAACACCGGGGAGCTGTTTTTT. It encodes CASSLAVWEGSNTGELFF.

The V call is TRBV27, the J call TRBJ1-5, with D tentatively TRBD1 (5 bases). The CDR3 totals 15 residues. V was cut by 5 bases and J by 2 bases, with 13 bases left in between. Per germline, CDR1 MNHEY and CDR2 SMNVEV (reference sequence). CDR3 loop: CASSPQGFGNQPQHF. The CDR3 nucleotides are TGTGCCAGCAGTCCCCAGGGATTCGGCAATCAGCCCCAGCATTTT.

CDR3 sequence reads: CASSSRLARDREQYF. CDR3 coding DNA: TGTGCCAGCAGCTCCCGCCTAGCGAGAGATCGAGAGCAGTACTTC. V is TRBV7-2 and J is TRBJ2-7; D perhaps matches TRBD2 (6 bases). The V and J ends lost 4 bases and 7 bases respectively, with 20 bases between them. The CDR3 sequence is 15 residues long. Germline CDR1 and CDR2: SGHTA and FQGNSA.

Written as DNA, the CDR3 is TGTGCCAGTAGTCCGGACAGGGGTTCGATTAATGAGCAGTTCTTC. Its translation is CASSPDRGSINEQFF. The chain carries TRBV19 and TRBJ2-1, with 9 bases aligning to TRBD1. Germline CDR1 and CDR2: LNHDA and SQIVND (reference sequence). V lost 5 bases and J lost 7; bases outside the gene matches: 9. This CDR3 comprises 15 residues.

The chain has TRBV6-4 and TRBJ2-3; 9 bases are a match to TRBD2. CDR1 is MRHNA and CDR2 is SNTAGT in the germline V gene. The CDR3 sequence is 19 residues long. Trimming removed 9 bases from V and 0 bases from J; junction bases left unmatched: 19. CDR3 DNA sequence: TGTGCCAGAGGGGCGAAAGGGACTAGCTTTTTAACTAGCACAGATACGCAGTATTTT. Encoded protein: CARGAKGTSFLTSTDTQYF.

The chain combines TRBV29-1 with TRBJ1-1, with 7 bases identical to TRBD1. The CDR3 length is 14 residues. In germline, CDR1 is SQVTM, CDR2 ANQGSEA. J gave up 2 bases and V 2 bases, and 5 bases lay outside the gene matches. CDR3 bases: TGCAGCGTTGAACAAAGGGGGCTAAACACTGAAGCTTTCTTT. This sequence encodes CSVEQRGLNTEAFF.

V is TRBV28 and J is TRBJ2-3; the D gene is possibly TRBD2 (6 bases). Trimming took off 5 bases at V and 5 bases at J, with 11 bases between the two ends. The CDR3 is made up of 13 amino acids. Germline V gives CDR1 MDHEN, CDR2 SYDVKM. CDR3 loop: CASSGGWLDTQYF. CDR3 coding DNA: TGTGCCAGCAGTGGGGGGTGGTTAGATACGCAGTATTTT.

In its sample, this clone was seen a few times. The rearrangement joins TRBV7-8 to TRBJ2-7; TRBD1 might be the D (5 bases). The CDR3 contains 15 residues. Germline V gives CDR1 SGHVS, CDR2 FQNEAQ. Trimming shortened V by 2 bases and J by 4 bases, and 15 bases separated the two germline ends. In DNA, the CDR3 is TGTGCCAGCAGCTTATCTTACGGCAGGGCTTACGAGCAGTACTTC. This gives the protein CASSLSYGRAYEQYF.